Included here is one T cell receptor beta chain sequence, with context. This sample stems from a study of blood T cell repertoires in COVID-19. Across the study: Sites in the United States, Italy and Spain provided acute and convalescent COVID-19 samples. T cells, B-cell-depleted T cells, or PBMCs provided the cDNA or gDNA that served as material.

The protocol was immunoSEQ multiplex PCR, while the TCRdb copy is restricted to in-frame clones and leaves out a portion. The data contain around 250,000 clones, 80% to 90% of them singletons. Germline CDR1 and CDR2: KGHDR and SFDVKD. The CDR3 loop spans 15 amino acids. The ends were cut back, 5 bases at V and 4 bases at J, with 16 bases in the middle. The genes are TRBV24-1 and TRBJ1-2; possible D gene TRBD1, 6 bases. Sequencing was done on a sample of peripheral blood. This TCR was recovered from a man in his fifties or sixties with acute or convalescent COVID-19. In nucleotides, the CDR3 is TGTGCCACCAGTGCTTTACAGGGTGGGAGCTATGGCTACACCTTC. This gives the protein CATSALQGGSYGYTF.